These 11 T cell receptor beta chains were sequenced from one sample in a study of human thymus T cells. Assay: immunoSEQ multiplex PCR; the TCRdb copy retains only in-frame clones and omits some. The data show around 45,000 clones, roughly 94% seen once. Sequencing was performed on blood. These receptors were obtained from a girl less than two years old with a congenital heart defect but otherwise immunologically healthy.

The gene calls are TRBV5-1 and TRBJ1-1; 7 positions agree with TRBD1. Germline assignment: CDR1 SGHRS and CDR2 YFSETQ. V trimming: 5 bases; J trimming: 6 bases; junction bases outside the gene matches: 7. The CDR3 extends over 13 amino acids. The CDR3 nucleotides are TGCGCCAGCAGACGACAGGGTGGAGCTGAAGCTTTCTTT. The encoded protein is CASRRQGGAEAFF.

The CDR3 here is CASSVLADNNEQFF. The CDR3, as DNA: TGTGCCAGCAGCGTACTAGCGGATAACAATGAGCAGTTCTTC. V gene TRBV9 combines with J gene TRBJ2-1, with TRBD2 identical over 7 bases. Per the germline V gene, CDR1 is SGDLS and CDR2 is YYNGEE. The length of the CDR3 is 14 residues. Losses at the gene ends were 1 base for V and 5 bases for J; bases not matched to a gene: 3.

The gene calls are TRBV11-2 and TRBJ1-2; weak D call: TRBD1 (5 bases). V was trimmed by 0 bases and J by 8 bases, leaving 13 bases between them. The germline V gene encodes CDR1 SGHAT and CDR2 FQNNGV. This CDR3 region has 14 residues. The CDR3 bases are TGTGCCAGCAGCTTAGACAGGGTGGCTTTCGGCTACACCTTC. Protein product: CASSLDRVAFGYTF.

The chain couples TRBV11-2 to TRBJ2-7, with 7 bases matching TRBD1. Germline V gene data show CDR1 as SGHAT and CDR2 as FQNNGV. V was clipped by 3 bases and J by 2 bases; unmatched bases: 1. There are 13 residues in the CDR3. CDR3 bases: TGTGCCAGCAGCTTCGGGACAGCCTACGAGCAGTACTTC. It yields the protein CASSFGTAYEQYF.

V gene TRBV5-6 combines with J gene TRBJ2-5; TRBD2 matches 15 bases. The CDR3 consists of 18 residues. Germline CDR1 SGHDT, CDR2 YYEEEE. V trimming: 4 bases; J trimming: 1 base; junction bases outside the gene matches: 8. This CDR3 reads CASSPPGLAGGLQETQYF. CDR3 coding DNA: TGTGCCAGCAGCCCGCCGGGACTAGCGGGAGGTCTCCAAGAGACCCAGTACTTC. The full variable domain, in which reference TRBV5-6 and TRBJ2-5 provide the parts outside the CDR3, is DAGVTQSPTHLIKTRGQQVTLRCSPKSGHDTVSWYQQALGQGPQFIFQYYEEEERQRGNFPDRFSGHQFPNYSSELNVNALLLGDSALYLCASSPPGLAGGLQETQYFGPGTRLLVL.

The chain couples TRBV6-5 to TRBJ2-1; D is ambiguous. V dropped 6 bases and J dropped 3 bases, with 9 bases sitting between them. The CDR3 has 13 amino acids. Germline CDR1 MNHEY, CDR2 SVGAGI. The CDR3 nucleotides are TGTGCCAGCAGCCCCGGCGGCTACAATGAGCAGTTCTTC. It yields the protein CASSPGGYNEQFF.

The chain links TRBV30 to TRBJ1-6; unclear D gene. Germline V lookup: CDR1 GTSNPN, CDR2 SVGIG (reference sequence). The CDR3 sequence is 15 residues long. Trimming removed 0 bases from V and 3 bases from J, with 9 bases in between. The DNA of the CDR3 is TGTGCCTGGAGTGTACGGGGTGGCTATAATTCACCCCTCCACTTT. It yields the protein CAWSVRGGYNSPLHF.

In its sample, this clone was seen once. The chain links TRBV5-1 to TRBJ2-1, with D maybe TRBD2 (6 bases). Germline CDR1 is SGHRS and CDR2 is YFSETQ. V lost 5 bases and J 4 bases, leaving 10 bases between the germline ends. The length of the CDR3 is 13 residues. The CDR3 region is CASSRELYNEQFF. CDR3 DNA sequence: TGCGCCAGCAGTCGGGAGCTTTACAATGAGCAGTTCTTC.

The genes are TRBV6-1 and TRBJ2-1; 7 nucleotides match TRBD1. CDR1 and CDR2 (germline): MNHNS, SASEGT. After removal of 2 bases from V and 6 bases from J, the junction contained 13 bases not matched to a gene. This CDR3 comprises 17 residues. The chain's CDR3 is CASSERHDRVRVNEQFF. CDR3 coding DNA: TGTGCCAGCAGTGAACGACACGACAGGGTAAGGGTCAATGAGCAGTTCTTC.

This sequence joins TRBV27 and TRBJ2-1; D possibly corresponds to TRBD2 (6 bases). The CDR3 has 15 amino acids. The V end lost 8 bases, the J end lost 9 bases, and 23 bases lay between the germline ends. Germline CDR1 reads MNHEY; CDR2 reads SMNVEV (reference sequence). The CDR3 nucleotides read TGTGCCAGCCGGTTGGTAGTAGGATCCGGGGGTGAGCAGTTCTTC. Translation gives CASRLVVGSGGEQFF.

J is TRBJ1-1 and V is TRBV5-1; D is uncertain. Trimming cost V 4 bases and J 4 bases, with 14 bases left between them. Germline-derived CDR1 and CDR2 are SGHRS and YFSETQ. The CDR3 loop spans 14 amino acids. CDR3 nucleotides: TGCGCCAGCAGCGCTTTTGTTAAGCTCACTGAAGCTTTCTTT. Residues: CASSAFVKLTEAFF.